The next 5 T cell receptor beta chains were all read from a single sample in a study of T-cell memory formation after mild COVID-19. TCRdb re-analysed the 5' RACE reads in MiXCR, keeping a single row per CDR3 protein. The table includes about 90,000 distinct CDR3 sequences, about 12% detected once. Sequencing input: PBMCs or a T cell subset sorted from them (not recorded which). Receptors were obtained from an adult woman who had mild COVID-19 (a few samples of this study predate the infection). Cell type and time point are not known.

The rearrangement joins TRBV29-1 to TRBJ2-3; D remains unclear. The V gene's germline CDR1 is SQVTM and CDR2 ANQGSEA. The V gene lost 3 bases and the J gene lost 3 bases, with 7 bases spanning the gap. The CDR3 is 12 residues long. CDR3 loop: CSVDFGTDTQYF. CDR3 coding DNA: TGCAGCGTTGATTTTGGGACAGATACGCAGTATTTT.

Many counts were recorded for this clonotype. The chain recombines TRBV20-1 with TRBJ2-2; the match to TRBD2 covers 9 bases. The J segment lost 6 bases and the V segment lost 3 bases, leaving 2 bases of the junction unmatched. The CDR3 sequence is 13 residues long. Germline CDR1 is DFQATT and CDR2 is SNEGSKA (reference sequence). In nucleotides, the CDR3 is TGCAGTGCTAGCAAGCGGGAGGCCGGGGAGCTGTTTTTT. Protein: CSASKREAGELFF.

This chain connects TRBV24-1 to TRBJ2-3, with D possibly TRBD1 on 7 matching bases. The V end lost 4 bases, the J end lost 0 bases, and 13 bases lay between the germline ends. The CDR3 is 16 residues long. Germline V CDR1 and CDR2: KGHDR, SFDVKD. CDR3 nucleotides: TGTGCCACCAGTGAGCGGGACAGCCCTAGCACAGATACGCAGTATTTT. As protein: CATSERDSPSTDTQYF.

V gene TRBV4-1 combines with J gene TRBJ1-6; 10 nucleotides match TRBD1. Germline lookup yields CDR1 MGHRA and CDR2 YSYEKL. V lost 1 base, J lost 7 bases, and 4 bases stayed unmatched. The CDR3 is 16 amino acids. In DNA, the CDR3 is TGCGCCAGCAGCCAAGTCCCGGGACAGGGGAATTCACCCCTCCACTTT. This gives the protein CASSQVPGQGNSPLHF.

This clonotype was detected only a few times. Just one base apart from a much larger clone, this may be a read error. DNA of the CDR3: TGTGCCAGCAGCCATCCGGGACAGGGGGCCTACGAGCAGTACTTC. The encoded protein is CASSHPGQGAYEQYF. The genes are TRBV3-1 and TRBJ2-7; 11 positions agree with TRBD1. The CDR3 runs to 15 residues. Germline V gene lookup returns CDR1 LGHDT and CDR2 YNNKEL (reference sequence). V dropped 3 bases and J dropped 2; count of bases not matched to a gene: 3.